This T cell receptor (beta chain) was identified in a study of radiation and T cells in renal cell carcinoma. Regarding this clone: Antigen specificity is unknown.

Study-wide points: From baseline, blood top tumor clonotypes peaked at 2 weeks post-radiation.

Time point specified: blood 2 weeks post-SBRT. The treatment: 15 Gy SBRT to primary tumor, nephrectomy 4 weeks later. This CDR3 comprises 12 residues. Measured with immunoSEQ multiplex PCR; TCRdb has only the in-frame clones, and not every one. The repertoire holds approximately 120,000 clones, with 65% to 85% as singletons. This TCR came from a man in his fifties or sixties with renal cell carcinoma. This sequence joins TRBV21-1 and TRBJ2-7. TRBV21-1 represents a pseudogene. Specimen: blood, collected from a patient whose treatment included radiotherapy and nephrectomy. The CDR3 DNA is TGTGCCAGCAGCAAAGTTTCCTACGAGCAGTACTTC. Protein: CASSKVSYEQYF.